The rows below give T cell receptor beta chains drawn from one sample of a study of radiotherapy plus CTLA-4 blockade in lung cancer. The table came from immunoSEQ multiplex PCR; TCRdb's copy has only in-frame clones and leaves some out. This table has about 110,000 clones, over 75% appearing once. Sequencing was performed on peripheral blood, taken from a patient treated with radiotherapy plus ipilimumab. Receptors originate from a human donor with non-small cell lung cancer that progressed on radiotherapy plus ipilimumab. Some clones in this sample may be carry-over from other donors' samples. Each CDR3 is given with its conserved first and last residue. D genes are given only for firm matches. Clone size is shown for a subset of rows, as once, few, many or a class of expanded clone.

abundance,j_gene,d_gene,v_gene,CDR3nt,CDR3aa
NA,TRBJ1-5,TRBD1,TRBV6-5,TGTGCCAGCAGTTACTTCCCAGGGGGAGGACAGCCCCAGCATTTT,CASSYFPGGGQPQHF
NA,TRBJ2-7,NA,TRBV18,TGTGCCAGCTCACCACCGGGCAGTATGATTTCCTACGAGCAGTACTTC,CASSPPGSMISYEQYF
few,TRBJ1-5,NA,TRBV28,TGTGCCAGCAGTCTGTTGGAGGTGTATCAGCCCCAGCATTTT,CASSLLEVYQPQHF
NA,TRBJ1-1,NA,TRBV6-5,TGTGCCAGCAGTTACATAGGGGGGATTGAAGCTTTCTTT,CASSYIGGIEAFF
NA,TRBJ2-1,TRBD1,TRBV7-3,TGTGCCAGCAGCTTCAAGCTGGGACAGGGGGCGGGAAGATCCTACAATGAGCAGTTCTTC,CASSFKLGQGAGRSYNEQFF
NA,TRBJ1-3,NA,TRBV6-6,TGTGCCAGCAGTTACAAGCAGGGAAGTAGGAACACCATATATTTT,CASSYKQGSRNTIYF
NA,TRBJ2-1,TRBD2,TRBV14,TGTGCCAGCAGCCAAGATCCCCCCAGCGGGGGGACGAGCTCCTACAATGAGCAGTTCTTC,CASSQDPPSGGTSSYNEQFF
few,TRBJ1-5,NA,TRBV28,TGTGCCACCCGAAGGGGGAATCAGCCCCAGCATTTT,CATRRGNQPQHF
NA,TRBJ2-3,NA,TRBV7-8,TGTGCCAGCAGCTTCGGGGATACGCAGTATTTT,CASSFGDTQYF
NA,TRBJ2-7,TRBD1,TRBV7-2,TGTGCCAGCAGCTTTGACCGGGACAGGGCATGGGAGCAGTACTTC,CASSFDRDRAWEQYF
NA,TRBJ1-1,NA,TRBV10-3,TGTGCCATCAAGCCAGGTCGGGACACTGAAGCTTTCTTT,CAIKPGRDTEAFF
NA,TRBJ2-5,NA,TRBV4-2,TGTGCCAGCAGCCAAGAAAGAGGCGGGGACCTCCAAGAGACCCAGTACTTC,CASSQERGGDLQETQYF
once,TRBJ1-5,TRBD1,TRBV15,TGTGCCACCAGCAGAGGAGGGGGCGGGAATCAGCCCCAGCATTTT,CATSRGGGGNQPQHF
NA,TRBJ2-5,NA,TRBV5-6,TGTGCCAGCAGCCTATACCAAGAGACCCAGTACTTC,CASSLYQETQYF
NA,TRBJ2-7,NA,TRBV27,TGTGCCAGCAGTTTACCGGGCAGCTACGAGCAGTACTTC,CASSLPGSYEQYF
NA,TRBJ2-7,TRBD1,TRBV6-6,TGTGCCAGCAGTTATGGGACAGGTGGTAAACACGAGCAGTACTTC,CASSYGTGGKHEQYF
NA,TRBJ2-2,NA,TRBV7-2,TGTGCCAGCAGCCCCCGTGCCGTGGCAAACACCGGGGAGCTGTTTTTT,CASSPRAVANTGELFF
NA,TRBJ2-5,NA,TRBV7-2,TGTGCCAGCAGCGGGGGGACTGGGGAGACCCAGTACTTC,CASSGGTGETQYF
NA,TRBJ2-7,TRBD1,TRBV5-1,TGCGCCAGCAGCTTGGAACAGGGGAGTTCCTACGAGCAGTACTTC,CASSLEQGSSYEQYF
NA,TRBJ1-1,TRBD1,TRBV28,TGTGCCAGCAGTTTCCGGACAGGGGGCAGGAACACTGAAGCTTTCTTT,CASSFRTGGRNTEAFF
NA,TRBJ1-1,NA,TRBV20-1,TGCAGTGCTGTCAAGGAAACTGAAGCTTTCTTT,CSAVKETEAFF
NA,TRBJ2-3,NA,TRBV5-6,TGTGCCAGCAGCTCTGAGGGGGACCTCCGGGGTTGGGGCACAGATACGCAGTATTTT,CASSSEGDLRGWGTDTQYF
NA,TRBJ1-1,TRBD1,TRBV10-3,TGTGCCATCAATCATCAACCGGGACAGGGGAACACTGAAGCTTTCTTT,CAINHQPGQGNTEAFF
NA,TRBJ1-1,TRBD1,TRBV18,TGTGCCAGCTCACCAAGGACAGGGGGCACTGAAGCTTTCTTT,CASSPRTGGTEAFF
once,TRBJ2-7,TRBD1,TRBV7-2,TGTGCCAGCAGCATTAAATCCGGGACAGGGACCTACGAGCAGTACTTC,CASSIKSGTGTYEQYF
once,TRBJ1-1,NA,TRBV7-9,TGTGCCAGCAGCCAAAACAGGTACACTGAAGCTTTCTTT,CASSQNRYTEAFF
NA,TRBJ1-6,NA,TRBV9,TGTGCCAGCAGCCTCCTTATGGGGTATAATTCACCCCTCCACTTT,CASSLLMGYNSPLHF
NA,TRBJ2-2,NA,TRBV7-9,TGTGCCACCATCCTTGTGACGGCCGGGGAGCTGTTTTTT,CATILVTAGELFF
NA,TRBJ1-5,NA,TRBV6-1,TGTGCCAGCAGTGAAGCTGCGTATAGCAATCAGCCCCAGCATTTT,CASSEAAYSNQPQHF
NA,TRBJ2-7,TRBD1,TRBV28,TGTGCCAGCATTGGACAGGGGCGATTTCCCTACGAGCAGTACTTC,CASIGQGRFPYEQYF
once,TRBJ2-5,TRBD1,TRBV5-4,TGTGCCAGCAGCTCTGCAGGGGGATGGATTGAGACCCAGTACTTC,CASSSAGGWIETQYF
NA,TRBJ2-5,NA,TRBV28,TGTGCCAGCAGTGCCGGACGATACAAAGAGACCCAGTACTTC,CASSAGRYKETQYF
NA,TRBJ1-1,NA,TRBV6-5,TGTGCCAGCAGTTACGGGTCACACACTGAAGCTTTCTTT,CASSYGSHTEAFF
NA,TRBJ2-1,TRBD2,TRBV5-1,TGCGCCAGCAGCAACGGGACTACCGCCTACAATGAGCAGTTCTTC,CASSNGTTAYNEQFF
NA,TRBJ1-1,TRBD1,TRBV7-9,TGTGCCAGCAGTCCGACAGGGGGCACTGAAGCTTTCTTT,CASSPTGGTEAFF
NA,TRBJ1-3,NA,TRBV9,TGTGCCAGCAGCCTAAGTCCGATTGCTGGAAACACCATATATTTT,CASSLSPIAGNTIYF
NA,TRBJ2-2,NA,TRBV5-1,TGCGCCAGCAGCTTGGCCGCGGGGGCCGGCGGGGAGCTGTTTTTT,CASSLAAGAGGELFF
NA,TRBJ2-7,NA,TRBV5-1,TGCGCCAGCAGCTTGGGGCAGAACTACGAGCAGTACTTC,CASSLGQNYEQYF
NA,TRBJ1-6,NA,TRBV5-1,TGCGCCAGCGGCTTGTTCGGCTCGAGCTCCTATAATTCACCCCTCCACTTT,CASGLFGSSSYNSPLHF
NA,TRBJ2-7,TRBD1,TRBV7-6,TGTGCCAGCAGCTCTCACCTGACAGGGCCCCACGAGCAGTACTTC,CASSSHLTGPHEQYF
NA,TRBJ2-4,TRBD1,TRBV5-4,TGTGCCAGCAGCCTCGACCTAGCCGCCACAGGGGGCTTAGCCAAAAACATTCAGTACTTC,CASSLDLAATGGLAKNIQYF
NA,TRBJ1-2,NA,TRBV19,TGTGCCAGTACTCTCGGGACCAGGCTGATTGACTATGGCTACACCTTC,CASTLGTRLIDYGYTF
NA,TRBJ2-3,NA,TRBV25-1,TGTGCCAGCAGTGAATATGAGCGTTATACGCAGTATTTT,CASSEYERYTQYF
NA,TRBJ1-1,TRBD1,TRBV6-4,TGTGCCAGCACAACATCGGACAGGGAGGACACTGAAGCTTTCTTT,CASTTSDREDTEAFF
few,TRBJ2-7,TRBD2,TRBV10-3,TGTGCCATCAAAGGAGGGCAGGGAGGGACCTACGAGCAGTACTTC,CAIKGGQGGTYEQYF
once,TRBJ2-7,NA,TRBV6-5,TGTGCCAGCAGTTACTCTCCTAGGGAGTTTTACGAGCAGTACTTC,CASSYSPREFYEQYF
NA,TRBJ1-1,NA,TRBV7-3,TGTGCCAGCAGCTTAAGAACACAGTCGGAAGCTTTCTTT,CASSLRTQSEAFF
NA,TRBJ2-3,NA,TRBV7-9,TGTGCCAGCAGCTTAGCGCCCAACACAGATACGCAGTATTTT,CASSLAPNTDTQYF
NA,TRBJ1-3,NA,TRBV9,TGTGCCAGCAGGTCTCTAGGAAACACCATATATTTT,CASRSLGNTIYF
NA,TRBJ1-2,NA,TRBV7-8,TGTGCCAGCAGCTTAGTGTCTCACAGCGGCTATGGCTACACCTTC,CASSLVSHSGYGYTF
NA,TRBJ2-3,NA,TRBV9,TGTGCCAGCAGCGTAGGGGAGCGACAAGATACGCAGTATTTT,CASSVGERQDTQYF
NA,TRBJ2-5,NA,TRBV7-2,TGTGCCAGCAGCTTGGGACAAGAGACCCAGTACTTC,CASSLGQETQYF
NA,TRBJ1-1,TRBD1,TRBV4-1,TGCGCCAGCAGCCGCAACCCCCAGGGGGGACCCACTGAAGCTTTCTTT,CASSRNPQGGPTEAFF
few,TRBJ1-1,NA,TRBV5-6,TGTGCCAGCAGCTCGGCGCCGCTGTGGAACACTGAAGCTTTCTTT,CASSSAPLWNTEAFF
NA,TRBJ2-1,NA,TRBV19,TGTGCCAGTAGTATCGACGGTTACAATGAGCAGTTCTTC,CASSIDGYNEQFF
NA,TRBJ2-5,NA,TRBV10-3,TGTGCCACCCTGGGGAGGAGGGAACAAGAGACCCAGTACTTC,CATLGRREQETQYF
NA,TRBJ2-7,NA,TRBV28,TGTGCCAGCAGTCTCACCTCCTCGGAGCAGTACTTC,CASSLTSSEQYF
NA,TRBJ1-2,TRBD1,TRBV28,TGTGCCAGCAGTTTATGGGGGACAGGGGCTAACTATGGCTACACCTTC,CASSLWGTGANYGYTF
NA,TRBJ2-5,NA,TRBV7-3,TGTGCCAGCAGCTTGAGTCTGCAAGAGACCCAGTACTTC,CASSLSLQETQYF
NA,TRBJ1-5,NA,TRBV11-2,TGTGCCAGCAGCTTCAGTGAGGGACAGCCCCAGCATTTT,CASSFSEGQPQHF